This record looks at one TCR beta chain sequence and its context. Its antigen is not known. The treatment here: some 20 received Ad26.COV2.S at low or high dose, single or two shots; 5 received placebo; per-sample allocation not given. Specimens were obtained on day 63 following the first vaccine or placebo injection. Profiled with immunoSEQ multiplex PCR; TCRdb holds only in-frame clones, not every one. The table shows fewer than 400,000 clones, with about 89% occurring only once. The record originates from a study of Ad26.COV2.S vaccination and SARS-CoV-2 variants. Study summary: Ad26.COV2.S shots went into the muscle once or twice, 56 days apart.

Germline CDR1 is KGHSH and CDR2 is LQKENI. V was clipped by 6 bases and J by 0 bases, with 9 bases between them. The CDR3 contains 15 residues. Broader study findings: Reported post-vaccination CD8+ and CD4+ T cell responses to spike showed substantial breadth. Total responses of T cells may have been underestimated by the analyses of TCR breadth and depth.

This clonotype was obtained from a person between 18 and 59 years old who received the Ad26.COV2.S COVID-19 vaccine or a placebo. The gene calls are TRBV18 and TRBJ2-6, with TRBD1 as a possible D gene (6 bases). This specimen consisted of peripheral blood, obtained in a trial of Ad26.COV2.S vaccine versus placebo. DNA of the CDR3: TGTGCCAGCTCCGGACAGTCCTCTGGGGCCAACGTCCTGACTTTC. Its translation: CASSGQSSGANVLTF.